Below, 20 T cell receptor beta chains from the same sample are listed, as sequenced in a study of blood T cell repertoires in COVID-19. The protocol was immunoSEQ multiplex PCR, while the TCRdb copy is restricted to in-frame clones and leaves out a portion. The sample has 350,000 or so clones, 88% seen once; the top ten hold 0.95% to 1.1%. Sequences were obtained from PBMCs or T cells enriched from blood (not recorded which). These TCRs come from a woman aged 30 to 39 who had been exposed to COVID-19.

A few counts support this clone. V gene TRBV20-1 combines with J gene TRBJ1-3, with 9 bases aligning to TRBD1. CDR1 is DFQATT, CDR2 SNEGSKA, per germline (reference sequence). The CDR3 is 14 amino acids. After removal of 3 bases from V and 3 bases from J, the junction contained 3 bases not matched to a gene. In nucleotides, the CDR3 is TGCAGTGCTAGTAGGACAGGGGATGGAAACACCATATATTTT. The encoded protein is CSASRTGDGNTIYF.

The J gene is TRBJ2-6, the V gene TRBV10-3, with D possibly TRBD1 on 6 matching bases. Germline lookup yields CDR1 ENHRY and CDR2 SYGVKD. The V and J ends lost 4 bases and 1 base respectively, with 14 bases between them. The CDR3 length is 17 residues. CDR3 sequence (DNA): TGTGCCATCAGTGTTAGCAGGGGAACATCTGGGGCCAACGTCCTGACTTTC. Amino acids: CAISVSRGTSGANVLTF.

This clone appeared a few times. This chain joins TRBV7-2 and TRBJ1-1, with unresolved D. The CDR3 consists of 15 residues. Trimming pared 8 bases from V and 0 bases from J, leaving 16 bases between. CDR1 is SGHTA and CDR2 is FQGNSA in the germline V gene. DNA of the CDR3: TGTGCCAGCGCCGGGAACGGCCTCATGAACACTGAAGCTTTCTTT. Translated, it gives CASAGNGLMNTEAFF.

Comments on this clone: The sample contains more than one DNA sequence encoding this CDR3. The genes are TRBV7-9 and TRBJ1-1, with D tentatively TRBD1 (6 bases). CDR1 is SEHNR, CDR2 FQNEAQ, per germline (reference sequence). V was pared by 5 bases and J by 0 bases, with 10 bases between. This CDR3 has 14 amino acids. CDR3 amino acids: CASSLDSMNTEAFF. CDR3 nucleotides: TGTGCCAGCAGCCTGGACAGCATGAACACTGAAGCTTTCTTT.

The chain combines TRBV27 with TRBJ2-7, with a tentative D call TRBD2 (5 bases). The CDR3 runs to 14 residues. V was cut by 5 bases and J by 0 bases, with 11 bases left in between. Germline-derived CDR1 and CDR2 are MNHEY and SMNVEV (reference sequence). In DNA, the CDR3 is TGTGCCAGCAGTCGAGGGCCGATCTCCTACGAGCAGTACTTC. It translates to CASSRGPISYEQYF.

The V call is TRBV6-5, the J call TRBJ2-2; D may be TRBD1 (6 bases). CDR3 length: 15 residues. Germline-derived CDR1 and CDR2 are MNHEY and SVGAGI. V lost 10 bases and J 2 bases, leaving 17 bases between the germline ends. The CDR3: CATKVTGLNTGELFF. CDR3 sequence (DNA): TGTGCCACCAAAGTTACAGGGCTCAACACCGGGGAGCTGTTTTTT.

The genes are TRBV5-6 and TRBJ1-1; 9 bases fit TRBD1. The trim removed 4 bases at V and 4 bases at J, leaving 8 bases unmatched. CDR3 length: 15 amino acids. Germline V lookup: CDR1 SGHDT, CDR2 YYEEEE. The chain's CDR3 is CASSIRDRVSTEAFF. Written as DNA, the CDR3 is TGTGCCAGCAGCATCCGGGACAGGGTTAGCACTGAAGCTTTCTTT. The variable domain in full, with the rest retrieved from reference TRBV5-6 and TRBJ1-1, is DAGVTQSPTHLIKTRGQQVTLRCSPKSGHDTVSWYQQALGQGPQFIFQYYEEEERQRGNFPDRFSGHQFPNYSSELNVNALLLGDSALYLCASSIRDRVSTEAFFGQGTRLTVV.

CDR3 bases: TGTGCCAGTAGTGAGGGGGCCGGGAATCAGCCCCAGCATTTT. Protein: CASSEGAGNQPQHF. The chain combines TRBV19 with TRBJ1-5; 7 nucleotides align to TRBD1. Germline V gene data show CDR1 as LNHDA and CDR2 as SQIVND (reference sequence). Losses at the gene ends were 5 bases for V and 4 bases for J; bases not matched to a gene: 5. This CDR3 comprises 14 residues. Using reference TRBV19 and TRBJ1-5 for the parts outside the CDR3, the full variable domain is DGGITQSPKYLFRKEGQNVTLSCEQNLNHDAMYWYRQDPGQGLRLIYYSQIVNDFQKGDIAEGYSVSREKKESFPLTVTSAQKNPTAFYLCASSEGAGNQPQHFGDGTRLSIL.

This clone was detected only a few times. The chain has TRBV20-1 and TRBJ2-5; D is perhaps TRBD1 or TRBD2 (5 bases each). Trimming left V 5 bases short and J 5 bases short, with 18 bases between. The CDR3 length is 14 residues. Germline values: CDR1 DFQATT, CDR2 SNEGSKA (reference sequence). The CDR3 sequence: CSAGGTAGRETQYF. CDR3 sequence (DNA): TGCAGTGCTGGTGGGACGGCAGGGCGCGAGACCCAGTACTTC.

The chain has TRBV13 and TRBJ1-2; 10 bases are a match to TRBD1. Unmatched junction bases numbered 6, after V lost 9 bases and J lost 2 bases. The germline CDR1 and CDR2 sequences are PRHDT and FYEKMQ (reference sequence). The CDR3 contains 14 residues. The CDR3 is CASQPGQGNYGYTF. CDR3 bases: TGTGCCAGTCAGCCGGGACAGGGGAACTATGGCTACACCTTC.

The chain couples TRBV6-1 to TRBJ2-1; 9 bases are a match to TRBD1. The trim removed 2 bases at V and 8 bases at J, leaving 4 bases unmatched. Germline V gene sequence: CDR1 MNHNS, CDR2 SASEGT. The CDR3 runs 14 residues. Here the CDR3 reads CASSERDRAYEQFF. The CDR3 DNA is TGTGCCAGCAGTGAACGGGACAGGGCCTATGAGCAGTTCTTC.

The genes are TRBV28 and TRBJ2-5; D perhaps matches TRBD2 (6 bases). CDR1 and CDR2 (germline): MDHEN, SYDVKM. The V end lost 7 bases, the J end lost 5 bases, and 20 bases lay between the germline ends. CDR3 length equals 15 residues. The CDR3 sequence is CASNPILALTETQYF. The CDR3 DNA sequence: TGTGCCAGCAACCCCATCCTAGCGTTGACTGAGACCCAGTACTTC. The whole variable domain, remainder taken from reference TRBV28 and TRBJ2-5, is DVKVTQSSRYLVKRTGEKVFLECVQDMDHENMFWYRQDPGLGLRLIYFSYDVKMKEKGDIPEGYSVSREKKERFSLILESASTNQTSMYLCASNPILALTETQYFGPGTRLLVL.

The rearrangement joins TRBV5-1 to TRBJ2-1; the match to TRBD2 covers 12 bases. This CDR3 contains 17 residues. V shed 1 base and J 8 bases; nucleotides not matched to a gene: 10. The germline V gene encodes CDR1 SGHRS and CDR2 YFSETQ. The CDR3 reads CASSLTPSSGRGHEQFF. Here the CDR3 DNA reads TGCGCCAGCAGCTTGACCCCCTCTAGCGGGAGGGGGCATGAGCAGTTCTTC. The full variable domain, in which reference TRBV5-1 and TRBJ2-1 provide the parts outside the CDR3, is KAGVTQTPRYLIKTRGQQVTLSCSPISGHRSVSWYQQTPGQGLQFLFEYFSETQRNKGNFPGRFSGRQFSNSRSEMNVSTLELGDSALYLCASSLTPSSGRGHEQFFGPGTRLTVL.

The gene calls are TRBV19 and TRBJ2-1; TRBD2 matches 10 bases. This CDR3 is 17 amino acids long. V lost 0 bases and J lost 8; bases outside the gene matches: 10. Per germline, CDR1 LNHDA and CDR2 SQIVND (reference sequence). CDR3: CASSIDLASGGLDEQFF. The CDR3 bases are TGTGCCAGTAGTATAGATCTGGCTAGCGGGGGCTTGGATGAGCAGTTCTTC.

The V gene is TRBV5-1, the J gene TRBJ2-3; 9 bases agree with TRBD2. The CDR3 runs to 14 residues. In germline, CDR1 is SGHRS, CDR2 YFSETQ. With 0 bases clipped from V and 4 bases from J, the junction kept 0 bases outside the gene matches. The CDR3 sequence: CASSLVAGADTQYF. The CDR3 DNA follows: TGCGCCAGCAGCTTGGTAGCGGGGGCAGATACGCAGTATTTT. The full variable domain, with the rest looked up from reference TRBV5-1 and TRBJ2-3, is KAGVTQTPRYLIKTRGQQVTLSCSPISGHRSVSWYQQTPGQGLQFLFEYFSETQRNKGNFPGRFSGRQFSNSRSEMNVSTLELGDSALYLCASSLVAGADTQYFGPGTRLTVL.

The chain couples TRBV6-2 or TRBV6-3 to TRBJ1-1; possibly TRBD1 for D (5 bases). The ends were cut back, 2 bases at V and 11 bases at J, with 12 bases in the middle. The CDR3 sequence is 12 residues long. The V gene's germline CDR1 is MNHEY and CDR2 SVGEGT. The CDR3 is CASSYGGFSAFF. The CDR3 region has the DNA TGTGCCAGCAGTTACGGGGGGTTCTCGGCTTTCTTT.

The chain employs TRBV28 and TRBJ2-1, with 9 bases aligning to TRBD2. J was trimmed by 8 bases and V by 8 bases; bases with no gene match: 7. CDR1 is MDHEN and CDR2 is SYDVKM in the germline V gene. The CDR3 is 13 residues long. The CDR3 spells CASSDRTSDEQFF. For the CDR3, the DNA is TGTGCCAGCTCCGACAGGACTAGCGATGAGCAGTTCTTC.

V gene TRBV5-1 combines with J gene TRBJ2-3, with 10 bases fitting TRBD1. CDR3 length: 16 amino acids. J lost 3 bases, V lost 0 bases, and 4 bases had no gene match. Germline V CDR1 and CDR2: SGHRS, YFSETQ. This CDR3 is CASSLGQGAGTDTQYF. The CDR3 coding sequence is TGCGCCAGCAGCTTGGGACAGGGGGCGGGTACAGATACGCAGTATTTT.

The V and J genes are TRBV2 and TRBJ1-6; a possible D gene is TRBD1 (5 bases). The CDR3 spans 16 residues. Germline V gene lookup returns CDR1 SNHLY and CDR2 FYNNEI. The V end was cut by 6 bases, the J end by 0 bases, with 12 bases between. Here the CDR3 reads CASRSTDSSYNSPLHF. The CDR3 DNA follows: TGTGCCAGCAGATCGACAGATAGCTCCTATAATTCACCCCTCCACTTT.

In this sample, this clone turned up a few times. Distinct nucleotide sequences in the sample also encode this CDR3. The rearrangement joins TRBV18 to TRBJ2-7, with a tentative D call TRBD2 (6 bases). V shed 0 bases and J shed 2 bases, with 8 bases lying between them. Germline V gene lookup returns CDR1 KGHSH and CDR2 LQKENI. CDR3 size: 14 residues. Here the CDR3 DNA reads TGTGCCAGCTCACCACCGGGACTCCCCTACGAGCAGTACTTC. It yields the protein CASSPPGLPYEQYF. Full variable domain (outside the CDR3, taken from reference TRBV18 and TRBJ2-7): NAGVMQNPRHLVRRRGQEARLRCSPMKGHSHVYWYRQLPEEGLKFMVYLQKENIIDESGMPKERFSAEFPKEGPSILRIQQVVRGDSAAYFCASSPPGLPYEQYFGPGTRLTVT.